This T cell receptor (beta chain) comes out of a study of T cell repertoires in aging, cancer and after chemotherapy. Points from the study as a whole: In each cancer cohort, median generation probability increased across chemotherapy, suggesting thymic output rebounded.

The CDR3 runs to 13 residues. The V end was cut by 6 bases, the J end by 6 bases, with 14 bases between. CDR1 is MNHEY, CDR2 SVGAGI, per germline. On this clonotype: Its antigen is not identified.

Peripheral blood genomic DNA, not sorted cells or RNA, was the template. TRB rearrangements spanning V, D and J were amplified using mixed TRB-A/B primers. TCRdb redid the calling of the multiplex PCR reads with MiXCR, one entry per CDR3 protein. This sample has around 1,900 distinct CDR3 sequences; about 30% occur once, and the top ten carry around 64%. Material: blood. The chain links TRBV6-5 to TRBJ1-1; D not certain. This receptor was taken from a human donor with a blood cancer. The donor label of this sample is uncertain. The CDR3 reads CASSSWGLPEAFF. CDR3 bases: TGTGCCAGCAGCTCTTGGGGTTTGCCTGAAGCTTTCTTT.